The sample holds many counts of the clone carrying this T cell receptor beta chain. The antigen remains unidentified. The authors sequenced patients whose flow cytometry had shown CD8+CD57+ cell expansion. Trimming took 2 bases from V and 8 from J, leaving 13 bases between them. This CDR3 spans 15 amino acids. The germline V gene has CDR1 SGHVS and CDR2 FQNEAQ. This specimen comes from a study of CD8+CD57+ T cells in acquired aplastic anemia. Findings and caveats of the study: Overlapping CD8+ CDR3 repertoires of patients and controls contained approximately 28 shared sequences.

Profiling of TCR beta VDJ combinations and CDR3 sequences used genomic DNA as template. TCRdb re-called the reads through MiXCR, storing one row per CDR3 protein. This sample has hundreds of thousands of distinct CDR3 sequences, with roughly 34% found just once. Specimen: sorted CD4+, CD8+, or CD8+CD57+ T cells (not recorded which) from PBMCs. This clonotype was obtained from a human donor with aplastic anemia. The chain employs TRBV7-8 and TRBJ1-6; D is undetermined. CDR3 residues: CASSLSDLRDSPLHF. DNA for the CDR3: TGTGCCAGCAGCTTATCCGACCTAAGGGATTCACCCCTCCACTTT. Variable domain in full (rest from reference TRBV7-8 and TRBJ1-6): GAGVSQSPRYKVAKRGQDVALRCDPISGHVSLFWYQQALGQGPEFLTYFQNEAQLDKSGLPSDRFFAERPEGSVSTLKIQRTQQEDSAVYLCASSLSDLRDSPLHFGNGTRLTVT.